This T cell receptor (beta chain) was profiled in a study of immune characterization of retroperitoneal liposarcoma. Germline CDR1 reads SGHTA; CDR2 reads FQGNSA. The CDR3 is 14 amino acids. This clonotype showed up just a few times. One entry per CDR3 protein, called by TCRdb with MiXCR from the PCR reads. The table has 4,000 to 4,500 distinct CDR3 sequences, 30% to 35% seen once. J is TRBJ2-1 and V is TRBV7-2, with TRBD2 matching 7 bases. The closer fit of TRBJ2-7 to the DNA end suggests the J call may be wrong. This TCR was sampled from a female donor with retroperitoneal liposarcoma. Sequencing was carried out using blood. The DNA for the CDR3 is TGTGCCAGCAGCTTAGCCGGCGGGAGCTACGAGCAGTACTTC. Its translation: CASSLAGGSYEQYF.